This entry lists 14 T cell receptor beta chains sequenced from one sample in a study of T cell repertoires in cytomegalovirus infection. From the reads, TCRdb called clonotypes with MiXCR, one entry per CDR3 protein. The table includes some 97,000 distinct CDR3 sequences, about 25% detected once. Sequencing was done on a sample of CD8+ T cells from PBMCs. Receptors originate from a human donor in good health (CMV status not recorded). Some clones in this sample may be carry-over from other donors' samples.

This clonotype was counted a few times. The chain is built from TRBV11-2 and TRBJ2-5, with 7 bases fitting TRBD1. The length of the CDR3 is 14 residues. Germline CDR1 reads SGHAT; CDR2 reads FQNNGV. After removal of 3 bases from V and 2 bases from J, the junction contained 3 bases not matched to a gene. The CDR3 loop reads CASSLGQLQETQYF. The CDR3 DNA sequence: TGTGCCAGCAGCTTGGGACAGCTACAAGAGACCCAGTACTTC.

This clonotype was counted a few times. This rearrangement joins TRBV30 to TRBJ1-1; 11 bases align to TRBD1. The length of the CDR3 is 14 residues. Germline V CDR1 and CDR2: GTSNPN, SVGIG (reference sequence). The V and J ends lost 3 bases and 3 bases, in that order; junction bases with no gene match: 3. The CDR3 reads CAWRGQGGYTEAFF. For the CDR3, the DNA is TGTGCCTGGAGGGGACAGGGGGGTTACACTGAAGCTTTCTTT. Full variable domain (rest looked up from reference TRBV30 and TRBJ1-1): SQTIHQWPATLVQPVGSPLSLECTVEGTSNPNLYWYRQAAGRGLQLLFYSVGIGQISSEVPQNLSASRPQDRQFILSSKKLLLSDSGFYLCAWRGQGGYTEAFFGQGTRLTVV.

There are many counts of this clonotype. The chain recombines TRBV28 with TRBJ1-6; TRBD1 might be the D (6 bases). V was shortened by 2 bases and J by 6 bases, with 8 bases between the two germline ends. The CDR3 loop spans 14 amino acids. The V gene's germline CDR1 is MDHEN and CDR2 SYDVKM. CDR3 bases: TGTGCCAGCAGTTTACAGGACAGTAATTCACCCCTCCACTTT. Translation gives CASSLQDSNSPLHF.

This clonotype was seen at least ten times. The chain is built from TRBV12-5 and TRBJ1-1; D possibly corresponds to TRBD1 (5 bases). V lost 9 bases and J lost 10, with 18 bases in between. This CDR3 comprises 12 residues. Germline CDR1 and CDR2: LGHNT and FRNRAP. The CDR3 region is CASEVGSGGAFF. CDR3 nucleotide sequence: TGTGCTAGCGAAGTCGGCTCCGGGGGAGCTTTCTTT.

The chain carries TRBV28 and TRBJ2-7; the D is unclear. Germline V CDR1 and CDR2: MDHEN, SYDVKM. V was shortened by 2 bases and J by 6 bases, with 8 bases between the two germline ends. This CDR3 spans 12 amino acids. In nucleotides, the CDR3 is TGTGCCAGCAGTTTAGGCCTCGCCGAGCAGTACTTC. This gives the protein CASSLGLAEQYF.

This clonotype was counted a few times. The chain couples TRBV2 to TRBJ2-7; D is unclear. V lost 4 bases and J 6 bases, leaving 4 bases between the germline ends. CDR3 length: 10 amino acids. The germline V gene has CDR1 SNHLY and CDR2 FYNNEI. CDR3 loop: CASSGSEQYF. In DNA, the CDR3 is TGTGCCAGCAGTGGTTCCGAGCAGTACTTC.

The chain recombines TRBV30 with TRBJ1-2; no firm D call. Germline V gives CDR1 GTSNPN, CDR2 SVGIG (reference sequence). V lost 4 bases, J lost 5 bases, and 17 bases lay in between. The CDR3 loop spans 14 amino acids. Here the CDR3 DNA reads TGTGCCTGGACGTGGGAAGAGGTGGGGTATGGCTACACCTTC. Protein sequence: CAWTWEEVGYGYTF.

This clonotype appeared many times. The chain employs TRBV28 and TRBJ2-7; 7 bases line up with TRBD2. The J segment lost 1 base and the V segment lost 5 bases, leaving 8 bases of the junction unmatched. Germline V CDR1 and CDR2: MDHEN, SYDVKM. The length of the CDR3 is 15 residues. The CDR3 region is CASSNFGEGSYEQYF. The CDR3 DNA reads as TGTGCCAGCAGTAATTTCGGGGAGGGGTCCTACGAGCAGTACTTC.

This clonotype occurred a few times. The chain links TRBV2 to TRBJ2-7, with TRBD1 identical over 7 bases. V trimming: 7 bases; J trimming: 0 bases; junction bases outside the gene matches: 3. The germline V gene has CDR1 SNHLY and CDR2 FYNNEI. CDR3 size: 13 residues. This CDR3 is CASKGGFSYEQYF. CDR3 in DNA: TGTGCCAGCAAAGGGGGCTTCTCCTACGAGCAGTACTTC.

This clonotype was recorded many times. The chain uses TRBV5-6 and TRBJ2-1; 10 positions agree with TRBD2. Germline CDR1 is SGHDT and CDR2 is YYEEEE. V trimming: 4 bases; J trimming: 10 bases; junction bases outside the gene matches: 8. The CDR3 covers 14 residues. CDR3 DNA sequence: TGTGCCAGCAGCCCGATAGGGACTAGCGTGGAGCAGTTCTTC. Translating it yields CASSPIGTSVEQFF. The full variable domain, completed using reference TRBV5-6 and TRBJ2-1, is DAGVTQSPTHLIKTRGQQVTLRCSPKSGHDTVSWYQQALGQGPQFIFQYYEEEERQRGNFPDRFSGHQFPNYSSELNVNALLLGDSALYLCASSPIGTSVEQFFGPGTRLTVL.

The chain employs TRBV20-1 and TRBJ1-1; D possibly corresponds to TRBD1 (6 bases). In germline, CDR1 is DFQATT, CDR2 SNEGSKA (reference sequence). CDR3 length: 13 amino acids. Trimming took off 6 bases at V and 6 bases at J, with 17 bases between the two ends. Written as DNA, the CDR3 is TGCAGTGCAACCACAGGGATGGGACCTGAAGCTTTCTTT. It translates to CSATTGMGPEAFF.

This clonotype was observed at least ten times. V and J are TRBV7-8 and TRBJ2-5; D perhaps matches TRBD2 (6 bases). Trimming stripped 8 bases from V and 5 bases from J, with 15 bases between. Germline V gene lookup returns CDR1 SGHVS and CDR2 FQNEAQ. The CDR3 runs to 13 residues. As DNA, the CDR3 is TGTGCCAGCGGGGGGTGGAGCGAGGAGACCCAGTACTTC. Its protein product is CASGGWSEETQYF. Full variable domain (rest looked up from reference TRBV7-8 and TRBJ2-5): GAGVSQSPRYKVAKRGQDVALRCDPISGHVSLFWYQQALGQGPEFLTYFQNEAQLDKSGLPSDRFFAERPEGSVSTLKIQRTQQEDSAVYLCASGGWSEETQYFGPGTRLLVL.

This clonotype was found a few times. The rearrangement links TRBV29-1 to TRBJ2-1; 8 nucleotides line up with TRBD2. The CDR3 is 14 residues long. V was clipped by 3 bases and J by 7 bases; unmatched bases: 8. CDR1 SQVTM and CDR2 ANQGSEA come from the germline V gene. Here the CDR3 reads CSVEGRRGGNEQFF. DNA for the CDR3: TGCAGCGTTGAGGGAAGACGGGGGGGTAATGAGCAGTTCTTC.

The CDR3 nucleotides are TGTGCCAGCAGTTTATCGTCAGGACTAGCGGTTTGGGAGCAGTTCTTC. This gives the protein CASSLSSGLAVWEQFF. V is TRBV27 and J is TRBJ2-1; TRBD2 matches 10 bases. The CDR3 extends over 16 amino acids. Germline trimming cut 0 bases from V and 10 bases from J; bases unmatched to any gene: 9. The V gene's germline CDR1 is MNHEY and CDR2 SMNVEV (reference sequence).